The 27 T cell receptor beta chains listed next were all sequenced from one sample in a study of blood T cell repertoires in COVID-19. Profiling relied on immunoSEQ multiplex PCR, and the TCRdb table lists in-frame clones only, not all of them. The sample holds fewer than 130,000 clones, about 88% seen once. Sequences were obtained from peripheral blood. The receptor source for this set is a woman aged 50 to 65 with acute or convalescent COVID-19.

This sequence joins TRBV28 and TRBJ1-6; D ambiguous. Trimming took 8 bases from V and 9 from J, leaving 11 bases between them. The CDR3 sequence is 12 residues long. Per germline, CDR1 MDHEN and CDR2 SYDVKM. This CDR3 is CASRVAPSPLHF. DNA of the CDR3: TGTGCCAGCCGCGTAGCCCCTTCACCCCTCCACTTT. Together with reference TRBV28 and TRBJ1-6, the CDR3 gives the full variable domain: DVKVTQSSRYLVKRTGEKVFLECVQDMDHENMFWYRQDPGLGLRLIYFSYDVKMKEKGDIPEGYSVSREKKERFSLILESASTNQTSMYLCASRVAPSPLHFGNGTRLTVT.

This chain connects TRBV24-1 to TRBJ1-5; 11 nucleotides agree with TRBD1. Per the germline V gene, CDR1 is KGHDR and CDR2 is SFDVKD. The V and J ends lost 4 bases and 6 bases, in that order; junction bases with no gene match: 7. The CDR3 contains 16 residues. CDR3 in DNA: TGTGCCACCAGTGAATCCGGGACAGGGGGTGGTCAGCCCCAGCATTTT. Protein product: CATSESGTGGGQPQHF.

The chain employs TRBV15 and TRBJ2-7, with TRBD2 as a possible D gene (6 bases). CDR3 length equals 16 residues. Germline loops: CDR1 LNHNV, CDR2 YYDKDF (reference sequence). V lost 1 base, J lost 3 bases, and 16 bases lay in between. DNA for the CDR3: TGTGCCACCAGCAGAGCGACCGGGATCGGGGGCTACGAGCAGTACTTC. Amino acid sequence: CATSRATGIGGYEQYF.

This clone was seen a single time. V usage is TRBV19 and J usage is TRBJ2-3; 11 bases are a match to TRBD2. CDR3 length equals 17 residues. V was pared by 11 bases and J by 8 bases, with 21 bases of the junction left unmatched. CDR1 is LNHDA and CDR2 is SQIVND in the germline V gene (reference sequence). This CDR3 is CAHKVFSSGRYLGTQYF. In DNA form, the CDR3 reads TGTGCCCACAAAGTTTTTTCTAGCGGGAGGTACTTGGGTACGCAGTATTTT.

The chain recombines TRBV28 with TRBJ2-5; 10 bases are shared with TRBD1. Trimming took 7 bases from V and 5 from J; bases not matched to a gene: 10. This CDR3 contains 15 residues. In germline, CDR1 is MDHEN, CDR2 SYDVKM. For the CDR3, the DNA is TGTGCCAGCATCCTCCGACAGGGGGCCGGGGAGACCCAGTACTTC. Translating gives CASILRQGAGETQYF.

The V and J genes are TRBV6-1 and TRBJ2-6; D remains ambiguous. Deletions cut 3 bases from V and 0 bases from J, with 12 bases between. Germline-derived CDR1 and CDR2 are MNHNS and SASEGT. The CDR3 covers 17 residues. The CDR3 loop is CASSDMTRASGANVLTF. CDR3 DNA: TGTGCCAGCAGTGATATGACACGCGCCTCTGGGGCCAACGTCCTGACTTTC.

The V gene is TRBV4-1, the J gene TRBJ2-7, with D possibly being TRBD1 (6 bases). The germline CDR1 and CDR2 sequences are MGHRA and YSYEKL. The CDR3 extends over 14 amino acids. V lost 4 bases and J 0 bases, leaving 10 bases between the germline ends. CDR3 in amino acids: CASSRQDLSYEQYF. CDR3 sequence (DNA): TGCGCCAGCAGCCGACAGGACCTCTCCTACGAGCAGTACTTC.

About this clone itself: The sample holds other DNA sequences that translate to the same CDR3. V and J are TRBV18 and TRBJ2-5; D possibly corresponds to TRBD2 (6 bases). This CDR3 has 14 amino acids. Germline CDR1 reads KGHSH; CDR2 reads LQKENI. The V and J ends lost 6 bases and 2 bases respectively, with 13 bases between them. CDR3 DNA sequence: TGTGCCAGCTCCCCCCCGGGGGTGCAAGAGACCCAGTACTTC. It yields the protein CASSPPGVQETQYF.

V usage is TRBV7-2 and J usage is TRBJ2-7, with a possible D match to TRBD1 (5 bases). Germline V gene sequence: CDR1 SGHTA, CDR2 FQGNSA. Trimming removed 2 bases at V and 5 bases at J, with 13 bases between. There are 14 residues in the CDR3. CDR3 DNA: TGTGCCAGCAGCTTACAGGGCAGGGTCGACGAGCAGTACTTC. Amino acid sequence: CASSLQGRVDEQYF. Filled out from reference TRBV7-2 and TRBJ2-7, the complete variable domain reads GAGVSQSPSNKVTEKGKDVELRCDPISGHTALYWYRQSLGQGLEFLIYFQGNSAPDKSGLPSDRFSAERTGGSVSTLTIQRTQQEDSAVYLCASSLQGRVDEQYFGPGTRLTVT.

This chain joins TRBV29-1 and TRBJ2-1; 9 bases agree with TRBD2. With V trimmed by 5 bases and J by 8 bases, 13 bases remained unmatched. CDR1 is SQVTM, CDR2 ANQGSEA, per germline. The CDR3 runs 15 residues. The CDR3 spells CSVSEGGRAVDEQFF. The CDR3 region has the DNA TGCAGCGTTAGCGAGGGCGGGAGGGCCGTTGATGAGCAGTTCTTC.

This rearrangement joins TRBV19 to TRBJ2-3, with 7 positions matching TRBD1. Germline V gives CDR1 LNHDA, CDR2 SQIVND (reference sequence). The V and J ends lost 10 bases and 4 bases, in that order; junction bases with no gene match: 14. The CDR3 has 15 residues. CDR3 loop: CATRDRPLAADTQYF. The CDR3 DNA reads TGTGCCACCCGGGACAGACCACTTGCCGCAGATACGCAGTATTTT.

The rearrangement joins TRBV15 to TRBJ1-4; 8 positions agree with TRBD1. This CDR3 spans 15 amino acids. V shed 2 bases, J shed 8 bases, and the junction held 7 bases outside the gene matches. CDR1 and CDR2 from the germline V gene are LNHNV and YYDKDF (reference sequence). The CDR3 bases are TGTGCCACCAGCAGATCCACCGGGACAGGAGAAAAACTGTTTTTT. This encodes CATSRSTGTGEKLFF.

The chain couples TRBV27 to TRBJ2-1; the match to TRBD2 covers 10 bases. The CDR3 runs to 15 residues. Germline V gene sequence: CDR1 MNHEY, CDR2 SMNVEV (reference sequence). J lost 8 bases, V lost 2 bases, and 6 bases had no gene match. The CDR3 loop is CASSLESGRGYEQFF. The DNA for the CDR3 is TGTGCCAGCAGTTTAGAGAGCGGGAGGGGGTATGAGCAGTTCTTC.

The chain uses TRBV5-8 and TRBJ1-5; TRBD1 aligns across 9 bases. Germline V gene data show CDR1 as SGHTS and CDR2 as YDEGEE. This CDR3 has 16 residues. V lost 4 bases, J lost 7 bases, and 12 bases stayed unmatched. CDR3 residues: CASSLISQGARQPQHF. CDR3 DNA sequence: TGTGCCAGCAGCCTAATTTCACAGGGGGCGAGACAGCCCCAGCATTTT.

The genes are TRBV6-5 and TRBJ1-1, with TRBD1 matching 9 bases. This CDR3 contains 15 residues. V shed 8 bases and J 1 base; nucleotides not matched to a gene: 8. CDR1 and CDR2 from the germline V gene are MNHEY and SVGAGI. CDR3 protein: CASQDLGQGNTEAFF. CDR3 bases: TGTGCCAGCCAAGACTTGGGACAGGGGAACACTGAAGCTTTCTTT.

This clone has only one observation. The gene calls are TRBV6-1 and TRBJ1-5; 11 nucleotides agree with TRBD1. CDR1 is MNHNS and CDR2 is SASEGT in the germline V gene. J was trimmed by 7 bases and V by 3 bases; bases with no gene match: 2. The CDR3 length is 14 residues. CDR3 loop: CASSEDRGRQPQHF. In DNA, the CDR3 is TGTGCCAGCAGTGAGGACAGGGGGCGGCAGCCCCAGCATTTT.

The sample holds one count of this clone. The chain uses TRBV5-1 and TRBJ2-1; 10 bases fit TRBD2. J was trimmed by 4 bases and V by 3 bases; bases with no gene match: 7. The CDR3 has 16 residues. CDR1 is SGHRS, CDR2 YFSETQ, per germline. The CDR3 protein is CASSWGLAGAYNEQFF. In DNA, the CDR3 is TGCGCCAGCAGCTGGGGGCTAGCGGGAGCTTACAATGAGCAGTTCTTC.

V usage is TRBV27 and J usage is TRBJ1-6, with a tentative D call TRBD1 (5 bases). Trimming removed 2 bases from V and 9 bases from J, with 11 bases in between. The CDR3 consists of 14 residues. Germline CDR1 and CDR2: MNHEY and SMNVEV (reference sequence). The CDR3, as DNA: TGTGCCAGCAGTTTAGCGGGGGTAGGTTCACCCCTCCACTTT. Encoded protein: CASSLAGVGSPLHF.

This clone was found once. V and J are TRBV30 and TRBJ2-3; possibly TRBD2 for D (5 bases). This CDR3 comprises 16 residues. V lost 2 bases to trimming and J lost 3 bases, with 18 bases between them. Looked up from germline, CDR1 is GTSNPN and CDR2 is SVGIG (reference sequence). CDR3 protein: CAWSIGLFFQTDTQYF. CDR3 coding DNA: TGTGCCTGGAGTATAGGACTTTTCTTTCAGACAGATACGCAGTATTTT. Filled out from reference TRBV30 and TRBJ2-3, the complete variable domain reads SQTIHQWPATLVQPVGSPLSLECTVEGTSNPNLYWYRQAAGRGLQLLFYSVGIGQISSEVPQNLSASRPQDRQFILSSKKLLLSDSGFYLCAWSIGLFFQTDTQYFGPGTRLTVL.

The chain carries TRBV2 and TRBJ2-7; D is possibly TRBD1 (6 bases). Per germline, CDR1 SNHLY and CDR2 FYNNEI. This CDR3 is 13 amino acids long. The ends were cut back, 3 bases at V and 12 bases at J, with 18 bases in the middle. CDR3 coding DNA: TGTGCCAGCAGTGAGTCTGACAGGATGGGACCGTACTTC. Amino acids: CASSESDRMGPYF.

J is TRBJ1-5 and V is TRBV19, with a possible D match to TRBD1 (6 bases). Germline V CDR1 and CDR2: LNHDA, SQIVND (reference sequence). Deletions cut 7 bases from V and 0 bases from J, with 10 bases between. This CDR3 is built from 14 residues. The CDR3 region is CASIDRNSNQPQHF. The CDR3 DNA sequence: TGTGCCAGTATTGACAGGAATAGCAATCAGCCCCAGCATTTT.

The J gene is TRBJ2-6, the V gene TRBV2; a possible D gene is TRBD1 (6 bases). The V gene's germline CDR1 is SNHLY and CDR2 FYNNEI. Trimming stripped 7 bases from V and 2 bases from J, with 12 bases between. The length of the CDR3 is 15 residues. The CDR3 DNA sequence: TGTGCCAGCACCCGAGGGGGAACTGGGGCCAACGTCCTGACTTTC. Protein sequence: CASTRGGTGANVLTF. The whole variable domain, filled in from reference TRBV2 and TRBJ2-6, reads EPEVTQTPSHQVTQMGQEVILRCVPISNHLYFYWYRQILGQKVEFLVSFYNNEISEKSEIFDDQFSVERPDGSNFTLKIRSTKLEDSAMYFCASTRGGTGANVLTFGAGSRLTVL.

The CDR3 region is CATSRDSHSYNEQFF. DNA of the CDR3: TGTGCCACCAGCAGGGACTCCCACTCCTACAATGAGCAGTTCTTC. V gene TRBV15 combines with J gene TRBJ2-1, with TRBD2 as a possible D gene (5 bases). Germline V gene lookup returns CDR1 LNHNV and CDR2 YYDKDF (reference sequence). This CDR3 is 15 amino acids long. Trimming cost V 3 bases and J 0 bases, with 9 bases left between them.

The rearrangement joins TRBV6-4 to TRBJ1-1; D unclear. The CDR3 has 14 residues. Germline CDR1 reads MRHNA; CDR2 reads SNTAGT. Trimming shortened V by 4 bases and J by 1 base, and 10 bases separated the two germline ends. This chain's CDR3 is CASSVQEGNTEAFF. The CDR3 DNA sequence: TGTGCCAGCAGTGTTCAGGAGGGGAACACTGAAGCTTTCTTT.

The rearrangement uses TRBV3-1 (or the pseudogene TRBV3-2) and TRBJ2-2, with D maybe TRBD2 (5 bases). This CDR3 spans 15 amino acids. V lost 4 bases and J 6 bases, leaving 15 bases between the germline ends. Germline values: CDR1 LGHDT, CDR2 YNNKEL (reference sequence). The CDR3 DNA is TGTGCCAGCAGCCTTACTAGATTTGGGGCCGGGGAGCTGTTTTTT. It specifies CASSLTRFGAGELFF.

V and J are TRBV23-1 and TRBJ1-2; 9 bases map to TRBD1. TRBV23-1 is annotated as an ORF whose role is uncertain. V dropped 7 bases and J dropped 2; count of bases not matched to a gene: 11. The CDR3 is made up of 16 amino acids. The CDR3: CASTFLRDRANYGYTF. In nucleotides, the CDR3 is TGCGCCAGCACCTTCCTCCGGGACAGGGCAAACTATGGCTACACCTTC.

This clone was seen a single time. CDR3 region: CASSLRGPPAGELFF. Written as DNA, the CDR3 is TGTGCCAGCAGCTTGCGAGGGCCTCCCGCCGGGGAGCTGTTTTTT. This rearrangement joins TRBV5-5 to TRBJ2-2; a weak D match, TRBD2 (5 bases). V was pared by 1 base and J by 6 bases, with 13 bases between. The CDR3 totals 15 residues. Germline V lookup: CDR1 SGHKS, CDR2 YYEKEE (reference sequence).